This passage covers 19 T cell receptor beta chains from one sample sequenced in a study of regulatory T cells in long-lasting Graves disease. The time point denotes: persistent/refractory GD, antithyroid drugs over 5 years with positive TRAb. The TCR library was made from RNA that had been extracted from PBMCs in TRIzol. CDR3 regions were amplified by Arm-PCR using iRepertoire HTBI primers to build TCR beta libraries. TCRdb redid the calling of the multiplex PCR reads with MiXCR, one entry per CDR3 protein. Of around 510,000 distinct CDR3 sequences in the sample, roughly 20% were seen once. The source material was peripheral blood mononuclear cells (PBMCs), sampled when the disease was refractory, from a patient treated with antithyroid drugs. These receptors were collected from a female donor with Graves disease.

Turning to this clonotype: This likely traces to a read error, being one base from a far larger clone. The V and J genes are TRBV6-2 or TRBV6-3 and TRBJ2-5; 9 bases line up with TRBD1. The CDR3 has 16 amino acids. CDR1 is MNHEY and CDR2 is SVGEGT in the germline V gene. Written as DNA, the CDR3 is TGTGCCAGCAGCTCCGGATGGGGACAGGGCCAAGAGCCCCAGTACTTC. This codes for CASSSGWGQGQEPQYF.

The chain couples TRBV12-3 or TRBV12-4 to TRBJ2-1; D not certain. The CDR3 runs 11 residues. Trimming cost V 6 bases and J 8 bases, with 8 bases left between them. The chain's CDR3 is CASSRFDEQFF. The CDR3 region has the DNA TGTGCCAGCAGCCGTTTCGATGAGCAGTTCTTC.

Regarding this clonotype: An end of the junction does not agree with germline; a read error may underlie this. The V and J genes are TRBV11-2 and TRBJ1-2; a possible D gene is TRBD1 (5 bases). Germline CDR1 and CDR2: SGHAT and FQNNGV. CDR3 length: 12 amino acids. The CDR3 is CASSFQGYGHTF. DNA of the CDR3: TGTGCCAGCAGCTTCCAGGGCTATGGCCACACCTTC.

This clonotype was observed a few times. The V call is TRBV20-1, the J call TRBJ1-1; the match to TRBD1 covers 7 bases. CDR1 DFQATT and CDR2 SNEGSKA come from the germline V gene (reference sequence). V lost 0 bases and J lost 10; bases outside the gene matches: 11. This CDR3 region has 14 residues. CDR3 DNA sequence: TGCAGTGCTAGAGATTCCGTAACTCAGGGGGTAGCTTTCTTT. Translating it yields CSARDSVTQGVAFF.

With regard to this clonotype: A much larger clone lies one base from this, so it may be a read error. The gene calls are TRBV10-3 and TRBJ1-1; 9 nucleotides match TRBD1. The CDR3 covers 14 residues. V lost 4 bases and J lost 4; bases outside the gene matches: 4. From germline, CDR1 is ENHRY and CDR2 SYGVKD. CDR3 coding DNA: TGTGCCATCAGTGTGACAGGGGGGGGCACTGAAGCTTTCTTT. Protein sequence: CAISVTGGGTEAFF.

The sample holds many counts of this clonotype. The rearrangement uses TRBV28 and TRBJ1-2, with no clear D. Trimming removed 2 bases from V and 2 bases from J, with 12 bases in between. Germline V gives CDR1 MDHEN, CDR2 SYDVKM. The length of the CDR3 is 15 residues. The CDR3 protein is CASSLGRNLNYGYTF. CDR3 nucleotides: TGTGCCAGCAGTTTAGGGCGAAACCTCAACTATGGCTACACCTTC.

This clonotype was seen only a few times. The chain carries TRBV5-1 and TRBJ1-1; tentative D call: TRBD1 (6 bases). Germline V gene sequence: CDR1 SGHRS, CDR2 YFSETQ. Trimming removed 5 bases at V and 2 bases at J, with 16 bases between. The CDR3 is made up of 15 amino acids. The DNA for the CDR3 is TGCGCCAGCAGACCCCCAGGACAGATTAACACTGAAGCTTTCTTT. As protein: CASRPPGQINTEAFF.

The V gene is TRBV19, the J gene TRBJ2-1; weak D call: TRBD2 (6 bases). V was pared by 1 base and J by 0 bases, with 10 bases between. The CDR3 loop spans 16 amino acids. The germline V gene encodes CDR1 LNHDA and CDR2 SQIVND (reference sequence). CDR3 nucleotides: TGTGCCAGTAGTATAGTTAAGCGGGTCTCCTACAATGAGCAGTTCTTC. Encoded protein: CASSIVKRVSYNEQFF.

J is TRBJ1-5 and V is TRBV6-1, with 7 bases identical to TRBD1. Germline V gene sequence: CDR1 MNHNS, CDR2 SASEGT. The length of the CDR3 is 13 residues. V shed 6 bases, J shed 4 bases, and the junction held 3 bases outside the gene matches. The CDR3 DNA is TGTGCCAGCAGAGGGGGCTGGAATCAGCCCCAGCATTTT. Its protein product is CASRGGWNQPQHF.

This clonotype was observed at least ten times. The chain joins TRBV6-2 or TRBV6-3 to TRBJ1-1; D remains unclear. Germline V CDR1 and CDR2: MNHEY, SVGEGT. V was trimmed by 0 bases and J by 1 base, leaving 9 bases between them. The CDR3 consists of 15 residues. CDR3 sequence reads: CASSYSGRTNTEAFF. The CDR3, as DNA: TGTGCCAGCAGTTACTCGGGAAGGACGAACACTGAAGCTTTCTTT.

At least ten counts were recorded for this clonotype. The rearrangement joins TRBV11-2 to TRBJ2-7; 12 bases align to TRBD2. The V and J ends lost 5 bases and 2 bases, in that order; junction bases with no gene match: 7. This CDR3 region has 16 residues. Germline loops: CDR1 SGHAT, CDR2 FQNNGV. The CDR3 bases are TGTGCCAGCAGCCCTTCGACTAGCGGGGGTACCTACGAGCAGTACTTC. It encodes CASSPSTSGGTYEQYF.

In this sample, this clonotype turned up a few times. The J gene is TRBJ2-5, the V gene TRBV5-4; 9 nucleotides agree with TRBD1. Germline V CDR1 and CDR2: SGHNT, YYREEE (reference sequence). The trim removed 4 bases at V and 5 bases at J, leaving 12 bases unmatched. This CDR3 region has 16 residues. The CDR3 nucleotides read TGTGCCAGCAGCAAACATACAGGGGGCCCGCAGGAGACCCAGTACTTC. It specifies CASSKHTGGPQETQYF.

Many counts were recorded for this clonotype. The chain is built from TRBV7-8 and TRBJ1-6; weak D call: TRBD1 (6 bases). Germline V gene lookup returns CDR1 SGHVS and CDR2 FQNEAQ. V was shortened by 1 base and J by 10 bases, with 14 bases between the two germline ends. The length of the CDR3 is 15 residues. The CDR3 here is CASSLEGGRGSPLHF. CDR3 DNA: TGTGCCAGCAGCTTAGAGGGGGGAAGAGGGTCACCCCTCCACTTT.

The chain has TRBV10-3 and TRBJ1-4; 9 bases are a match to TRBD1. The length of the CDR3 is 14 residues. Germline V gene sequence: CDR1 ENHRY, CDR2 SYGVKD. The V and J ends lost 6 bases and 7 bases, in that order; junction bases with no gene match: 6. The CDR3, as DNA: TGTGCCATCAGCCAAACAGGGGGCGGTGAAAAACTGTTTTTT. Its protein product is CAISQTGGGEKLFF.

The chain has TRBV15 and TRBJ2-7; a weak D match, TRBD1 (5 bases). The ends were cut back, 4 bases at V and 8 bases at J, with 18 bases in the middle. Germline assignment: CDR1 LNHNV and CDR2 YYDKDF (reference sequence). The CDR3 runs to 14 residues. The CDR3 region is CATSTRQNQEKQYF. In DNA form, the CDR3 reads TGTGCCACCAGCACAAGACAGAATCAAGAGAAGCAGTACTTC.

The sample holds many counts of this clonotype. V gene TRBV11-2 combines with J gene TRBJ1-2, with 7 bases that match TRBD1. Germline lookup yields CDR1 SGHAT and CDR2 FQNNGV. The CDR3 covers 15 residues. Unmatched junction bases numbered 6, after V lost 5 bases and J lost 0 bases. The CDR3 protein is CASSRGGGANYGYTF. CDR3 coding DNA: TGTGCCAGCAGCCGGGGAGGGGGCGCTAACTATGGCTACACCTTC.

This clonotype occurred a few times. V and J are TRBV7-2 and TRBJ2-3; D possibly corresponds to TRBD1 (5 bases). Trimming stripped 3 bases from V and 1 base from J, with 11 bases between. Looked up from germline, CDR1 is SGHTA and CDR2 is FQGNSA. This CDR3 comprises 15 residues. DNA for the CDR3: TGTGCCAGCAGCTTGGGGCTACGGGGCACAGATACGCAGTATTTT. Protein: CASSLGLRGTDTQYF. The variable domain in full, with the rest retrieved from reference TRBV7-2 and TRBJ2-3, is GAGVSQSPSNKVTEKGKDVELRCDPISGHTALYWYRQSLGQGLEFLIYFQGNSAPDKSGLPSDRFSAERTGGSVSTLTIQRTQQEDSAVYLCASSLGLRGTDTQYFGPGTRLTVL.

V usage is TRBV28 and J usage is TRBJ2-2; tentative D call: TRBD1 (6 bases). From germline, CDR1 is MDHEN and CDR2 SYDVKM. The V and J ends lost 6 bases and 6 bases respectively, with 17 bases between them. The CDR3 covers 15 residues. The CDR3 sequence is CASSLMGASAGELFF. The CDR3 DNA sequence: TGTGCCAGCAGCCTAATGGGGGCGTCCGCCGGGGAGCTGTTTTTT.

In regard to this clonotype: A read error is the likely source, as a far larger clone sits one nucleotide away. V gene TRBV2 combines with J gene TRBJ2-7, with 13 bases identical to TRBD2. The CDR3 contains 18 residues. In germline, CDR1 is SNHLY, CDR2 FYNNEI. CDR3 in amino acids: CASSLTSGRATKLETQHF. CDR3 sequence (DNA): TGTGCCAGCAGTCTTACTAGCGGGAGGGCCACAAAACTGGAGACCCAGCACTTC.